The sequence of this T cell receptor (beta chain) was determined in a study of blood T cells in healthy people across ages. Researchers isolated at least 7 million PBMCs per sample. This CDR3 is 11 amino acids long. Between the trimmed V and J ends, which lost 4 bases and 7 bases, there was a span of 7 bases. Germline V gene lookup returns CDR1 MNHEY and CDR2 SMNVEV (reference sequence). Then a second PCR, running roughly 7 to 11 cycles, was carried out with a sample-barcoded 5' primer and a J-beta primer mix. TCRdb reprocessed the 5' RACE reads via MiXCR and lists one record per CDR3 protein. The sample includes about 1 million distinct CDR3 sequences, less than 50% of them seen just once. This clonotype was found a few times. A much larger clone lies a single base off, so this may be a read error.

What was sequenced was blood. This receptor was identified in an older woman in good health. The chain has TRBV27 and TRBJ1-2; no clear D. CDR3 sequence: CASSSGFGYTF. The CDR3 DNA follows: TGTGCCAGCAGTTCCGGGTTTGGCTACACCTTC.